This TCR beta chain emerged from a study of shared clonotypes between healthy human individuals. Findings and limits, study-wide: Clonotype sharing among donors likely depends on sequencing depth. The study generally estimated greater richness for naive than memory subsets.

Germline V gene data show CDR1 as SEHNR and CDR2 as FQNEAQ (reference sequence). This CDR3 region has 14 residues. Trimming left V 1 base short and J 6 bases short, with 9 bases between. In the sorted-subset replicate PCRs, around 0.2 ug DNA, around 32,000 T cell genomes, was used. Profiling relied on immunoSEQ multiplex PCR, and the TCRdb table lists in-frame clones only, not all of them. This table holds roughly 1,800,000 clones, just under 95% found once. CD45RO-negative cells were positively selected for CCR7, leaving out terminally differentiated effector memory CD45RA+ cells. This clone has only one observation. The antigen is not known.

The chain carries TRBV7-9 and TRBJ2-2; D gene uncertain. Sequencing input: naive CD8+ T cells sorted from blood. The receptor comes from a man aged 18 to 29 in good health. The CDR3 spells CASSLGARPGELFF. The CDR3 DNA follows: TGTGCCAGCAGCTTAGGGGCTCGTCCCGGGGAGCTGTTTTTT.